This T cell receptor (beta chain) was documented in a study of T cell repertoires in cytomegalovirus infection. Across the whole study: HLA-B-restricted CMV epitopes that are well studied were used alongside recently identified HLA-C-restricted ones.

This clonotype was picked up a small number of times. Its antigen is currently unknown. Using its own MiXCR run on the reads, TCRdb lists one record per CDR3 protein. The sample has about 890,000 distinct CDR3 sequences; under 40% are singletons. With 2 bases removed from V and 3 bases from J, the gap between germline ends came to 16 bases. The CDR3 covers 16 residues. Germline loops: CDR1 SGHTA, CDR2 FQGTGA. This sequence joins TRBV7-3 and TRBJ2-5, with D perhaps being TRBD1 or TRBD2 (5 bases each). Specimen: cultured CD8+ T cells from PBMCs, collected from culture after CMV antigen stimulation. This TCR derives from a human donor in good health (CMV status not recorded). Some clones in this sample may be carry-over from other donors' samples. CDR3 sequence (DNA): TGTGCCAGCAGCTTACGAGGGGTTCTTAGGGAAGAGACCCAGTACTTC. Its protein product is CASSLRGVLREETQYF.